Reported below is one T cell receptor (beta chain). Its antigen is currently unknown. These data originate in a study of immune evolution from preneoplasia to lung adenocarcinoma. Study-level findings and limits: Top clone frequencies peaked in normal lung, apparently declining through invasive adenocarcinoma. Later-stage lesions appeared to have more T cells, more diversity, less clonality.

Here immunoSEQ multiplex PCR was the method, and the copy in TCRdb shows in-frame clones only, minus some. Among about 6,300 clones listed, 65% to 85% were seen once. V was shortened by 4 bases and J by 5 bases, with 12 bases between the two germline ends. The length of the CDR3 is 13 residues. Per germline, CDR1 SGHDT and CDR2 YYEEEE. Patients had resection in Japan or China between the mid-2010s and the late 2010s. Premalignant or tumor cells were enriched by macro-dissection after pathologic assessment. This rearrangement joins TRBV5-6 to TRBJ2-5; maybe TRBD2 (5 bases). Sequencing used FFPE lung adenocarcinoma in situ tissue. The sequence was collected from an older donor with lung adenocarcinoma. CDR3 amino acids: CASSPGREETQYF. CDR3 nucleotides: TGTGCCAGCAGCCCGGGAAGGGAGGAGACCCAGTACTTC.